This T cell receptor (beta chain) was retrieved from a study of blood T cell repertoires in COVID-19 (dated by TCRdb to the early 2020s). With respect to the entire study: The collaborator samples originated in the United States, Italy and Spain and spanned the acute and convalescent phases of COVID-19. Where available, HLA class I and class II types were obtained from metadata supplied by the sample provider rather than from assay-based typing. Deeply sampled blood TCRbeta repertoires from subjects exposed to, actively infected with, or recovered from COVID-19 were included in the dataset. A de-identified subject ID, COVID-19 status, age in years and sex were almost always included in the sample metadata. The prospective study material was composed of cDNA or gDNA derived from T cells, B-cell-depleted T cells, or PBMCs. The repertoires were released in a freely available public database intended as a resource for research on the immune response to SARS-CoV-2. The samples were drawn from the first 160 participants of the ongoing ImmuneRACE study and from some 1,300 subjects provided by 6 global collaborators.

TCRbeta CDR3 regions were amplified from genomic DNA using the immunoSEQ Assay, a bias-controlled multiplex PCR. On the authors' methods: The number of nucleated cells in each sample was estimated by amplification of reference gene primers within the assay. Sequence reads were collapsed and filtered to measure the absolute abundance of every unique TCRbeta CDR3 rearrangement. For each sample, productive Simpson clonality was calculated as the square root of Simpson's diversity index over productive rearrangements. TCRdb took this table from immuneACCESS and kept in-frame rearrangements with V and J called. Such tables lack part of the clones; where checked against another copy, unresolved V genes explain under half of the gap, and the rest is unexplained. That table gives V, J and clone size, and the DNA gave D and trimming. For this sample the table gives some 97,000 clones, of which about nine tenths were detected only once. The ten largest clones add up to roughly 1.9% of the sample.

As for this clone: No antigen is known for it. No much larger clone is present one base from it, and per-base qualities are unavailable.

Points the paper makes about the study in general: The amount of clinical and demographic metadata varied by source and participant and was provided uncurated.

Each collaborating institution followed its own protocols to collect whole blood in K2EDTA tubes. For TCRbeta analysis, collaborators shipped samples in one of three forms: frozen whole blood, isolated PBMCs, or DNA extracted from either of those sample types. The germline V gene (reference sequence) specifies MNHEY as CDR1 and SMNVEV as CDR2. The V end loses 7 bases and the J end loses 3 bases, and a stretch of 17 bases separates them. The CDR3, cysteine through phenylalanine, is 15 amino acids long. CDR3 DNA is the only sequence kept; it has 45 bases, read in frame from the first base. The sample comprised peripheral blood. The TCR originated in a man in his forties or fifties with active COVID-19. The V gene is TRBV27 and the J gene is TRBJ2-3, and TRBD2 may be the D gene, going by 7 matching bases. The sequenced DNA is TGTGCCAGCACCTGGGGGGGGGCGAGAACAGATACGCAGTATTTT. It translates as CASTWGGARTDTQYF.